This T cell receptor beta chain was sequenced for a study of T cells in Graves' hyperthyroidism and ophthalmopathy. This clonotype has a count of ten or more. The germline V gene encodes CDR1 DFQATT and CDR2 SNEGSKA (reference sequence). With V trimmed by 5 bases and J by 2 bases, 11 bases remained unmatched. This CDR3 has 16 residues. The investigators amplified TCR beta CDR3 regions from RNA transcripts. When the TCR CDR3 underwent first-round RT-PCR, the HTBI primer set was used. One entry per CDR3 protein, called by TCRdb with MiXCR from the multiplex PCR reads. Altogether 500,000 or so distinct CDR3 sequences are present, roughly 15% being singletons, with the ten largest covering around 17%. Isolation of PBMCs was performed on about 10 ml fresh peripheral blood.

Source material: blood. This sequence was found in a woman between 18 and 30 years old with Graves' ophthalmopathy. V and J are TRBV20-1 and TRBJ2-1; 8 bases fit TRBD1. Written as DNA, the CDR3 is TGCAGTGCTCTCGATGGACAGGGTCGTGCCTACAATGAGCAGTTCTTC. Encoded protein: CSALDGQGRAYNEQFF.